This is a list of T cell receptor beta chains from one sample in a study of CD8 T cells in Susac syndrome. TCRdb reprocessed the immunoSEQ multiplex PCR reads with MiXCR, giving one entry per CDR3 protein. The sample has 160,000 or so distinct CDR3 sequences, 85% to 95% seen once. Sequencing was carried out using CD4+ T cells from PBMCs. Every receptor here comes from a human donor in good health. Both conserved end residues are part of each CDR3. The order of the fields is J gene, V gene, D gene, clone size, CDR3 protein, CDR3 DNA. D genes are given only for firm matches. The size of a clone is reported for some rows only, either as once, few or many, or as a class for expanded clones.

TRBJ1-4 TRBV12-5 - - CASGTGEGRIEKLFF TGTGCTAGTGGTACCGGGGAGGGAAGAATTGAAAAACTGTTTTTT
TRBJ1-4 TRBV29-1 - - CGGLDDPTNEKLFF TGCGGCGGTCTAGACGACCCAACTAATGAAAAACTGTTTTTT
TRBJ1-2 TRBV19 TRBD1 - CASSMGDRGGYTF TGTGCCAGTAGTATGGGAGACAGGGGCGGCTACACCTTC
TRBJ2-7 TRBV23-1 - once CATHSAPLDYEQYF TGCGCCACCCACTCGGCACCGCTTGACTACGAGCAGTACTTC
TRBJ2-2 TRBV7-3 TRBD1 - CASSLGQDSGELFF TGTGCCAGCAGCTTAGGACAGGATTCCGGGGAGCTGTTTTTT
TRBJ1-1 TRBV29-1 TRBD1 - CSVDGDRGLLSTEAFF TGCAGCGTTGACGGGGACAGGGGGCTCTTGAGCACTGAAGCTTTCTTT
TRBJ2-2 TRBV20-1 TRBD2 - CSARDQTSGGDGELFF TGCAGTGCTAGAGATCAGACTAGCGGAGGGGATGGGGAGCTGTTTTTT
TRBJ2-7 TRBV20-1 - - CSAESGGYEQYF TGCAGTGCTGAAAGCGGCGGCTACGAGCAGTACTTC
TRBJ2-1 TRBV18 TRBD2 - CASSPRAVAGGNEQFF TGTGCCAGCTCACCCCGGGCGGTAGCGGGGGGCAATGAGCAGTTCTTC
TRBJ2-6 TRBV15 - - CATSRAGTGANVLTF TGTGCCACCAGCAGGGCAGGGACTGGGGCCAACGTCCTGACTTTC
TRBJ2-4 TRBV2 - - CASSEGSIQYF TGTGCCAGCAGTGAGGGAAGCATTCAGTACTTC
TRBJ2-1 TRBV5-4 TRBD2 few CASSTSGGAYNEQFF TGTGCCAGCAGCACTAGCGGGGGGGCCTACAATGAGCAGTTCTTC
TRBJ2-5 TRBV18 - - CASSPQAQETQYF TGTGCCAGCTCACCACAAGCCCAAGAGACCCAGTACTTC
TRBJ1-4 TRBV29-1 TRBD1 - CSATGGQEKLFF TGCAGCGCGACAGGGGGACAGGAAAAACTGTTTTTT
TRBJ1-1 TRBV9 - - CASSVRPGDTEAFF TGTGCCAGCAGCGTACGCCCTGGGGACACTGAAGCTTTCTTT
TRBJ2-5 TRBV5-1 - - CASTQHRVEETQYF TGCGCCAGCACCCAGCATCGGGTGGAAGAGACCCAGTACTTC
TRBJ1-1 TRBV7-2 - - CASSYKGGTEAFF TGTGCCAGCAGCTATAAGGGGGGCACTGAAGCTTTCTTT
TRBJ1-1 TRBV5-1 - - CASSITGPNTEAFF TGCGCCAGCAGCATTACAGGCCCGAACACTGAAGCTTTCTTT